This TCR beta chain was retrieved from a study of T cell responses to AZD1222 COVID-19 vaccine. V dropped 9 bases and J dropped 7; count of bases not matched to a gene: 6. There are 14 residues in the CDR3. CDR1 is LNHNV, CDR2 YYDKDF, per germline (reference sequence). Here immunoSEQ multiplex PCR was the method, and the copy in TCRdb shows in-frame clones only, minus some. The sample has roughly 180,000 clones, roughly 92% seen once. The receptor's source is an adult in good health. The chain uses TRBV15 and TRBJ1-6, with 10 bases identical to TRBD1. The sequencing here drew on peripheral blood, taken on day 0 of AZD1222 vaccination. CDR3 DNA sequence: TGTGCCACAGTCCGGGACAGGGGCAATTCACCCCTCCACTTT. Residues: CATVRDRGNSPLHF.